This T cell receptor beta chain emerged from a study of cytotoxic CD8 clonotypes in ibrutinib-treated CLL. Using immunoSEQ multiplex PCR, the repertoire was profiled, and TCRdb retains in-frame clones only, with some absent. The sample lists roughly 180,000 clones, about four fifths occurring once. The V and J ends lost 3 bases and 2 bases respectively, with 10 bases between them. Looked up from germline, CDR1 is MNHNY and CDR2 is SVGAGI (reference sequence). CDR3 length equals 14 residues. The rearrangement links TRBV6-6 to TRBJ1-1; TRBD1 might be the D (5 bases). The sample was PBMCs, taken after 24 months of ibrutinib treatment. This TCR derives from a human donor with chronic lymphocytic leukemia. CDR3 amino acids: CASSYRGSNTEAFF. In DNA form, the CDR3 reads TGTGCCAGCAGTTATAGGGGAAGCAACACTGAAGCTTTCTTT.